The clone carrying this T cell receptor (beta chain) was detected many times. The data originate from a study of regulatory T cells in long-lasting Graves disease. Investigators prepared the TCR beta libraries by applying iRepertoire HTBI primers and Arm-PCR of CDR3 regions. TCRdb ran MiXCR on the multiplex PCR reads and lists one entry per CDR3 protein. The table records some 200,000 distinct CDR3 sequences, approximately 18% of them present only once. The time point: newly diagnosed GD, antithyroid drugs for less than 3 months. From RNA extracted from PBMCs, the TCR library was made. The same sample was also used in a study of T cells in Graves' hyperthyroidism and ophthalmopathy.

This TCR came from a young woman with Graves disease. Here the sequenced sample was peripheral blood mononuclear cells (PBMCs), taken at new diagnosis, from a patient treated with antithyroid drugs.

The CDR3 region is CSASDRNSPLHF. The CDR3 nucleotides are TGCAGTGCTAGTGACAGGAATTCACCCCTCCACTTT. J is TRBJ1-6 and V is TRBV20-1; D is perhaps TRBD1 (6 bases). The CDR3 has 12 residues. The germline V and J ends were trimmed by 3 bases and 7 bases, with 7 bases remaining between them. The V gene's germline CDR1 is DFQATT and CDR2 SNEGSKA (reference sequence).